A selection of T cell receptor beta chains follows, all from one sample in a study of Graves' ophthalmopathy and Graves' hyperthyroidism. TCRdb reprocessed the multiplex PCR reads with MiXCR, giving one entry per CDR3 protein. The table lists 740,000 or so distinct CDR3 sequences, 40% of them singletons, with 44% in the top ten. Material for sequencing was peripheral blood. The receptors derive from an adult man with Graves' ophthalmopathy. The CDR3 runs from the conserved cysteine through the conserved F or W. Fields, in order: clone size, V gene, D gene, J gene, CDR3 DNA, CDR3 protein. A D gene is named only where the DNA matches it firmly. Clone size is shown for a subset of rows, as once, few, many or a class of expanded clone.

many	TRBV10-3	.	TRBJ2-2	TGTGCCATCAGCGACGGGAACACCGGGGAGCTGTTTTTT	CAISDGNTGELFF
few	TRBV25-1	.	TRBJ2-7	TGTGCCAGCAGTGAATCGAACAGTCTAGGGGAGCAGTACTTC	CASSESNSLGEQYF
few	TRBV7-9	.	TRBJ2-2	TGTGCCAGCAGCCAAGTGCGGGTCGGGGAGCTGTTTTTT	CASSQVRVGELFF
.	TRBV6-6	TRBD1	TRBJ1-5	TGTGCCAGCAGTTACCAGGACAGGGGAGGTCGGAATCAGCCCCAGCATTTT	CASSYQDRGGRNQPQHF
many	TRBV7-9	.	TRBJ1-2	TGTGCCAGCAGCCCCTACCATAACTATGGCTACACCTTC	CASSPYHNYGYTF
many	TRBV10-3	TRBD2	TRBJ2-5	TGTGCCATCAGTGAGTCTCTAGGACTAGCTCAGGCTGAGACCCAGTACTTC	CAISESLGLAQAETQYF
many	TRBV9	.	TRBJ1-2	TGTGCCAGCAGCGAAGGACGGTCTCAAGGCTACACCTTC	CASSEGRSQGYTF
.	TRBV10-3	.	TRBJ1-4	TGTGCCATCAGTGTTACAGGGCTGGGCAGTCAGAAACTGTTTTTT	CAISVTGLGSQKLFF
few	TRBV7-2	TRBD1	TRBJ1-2	TGTGCCAGCAGCCGCGGGGCAGGGGGCTATGGCTACACCTTC	CASSRGAGGYGYTF
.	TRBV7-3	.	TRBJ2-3	TGTGCCAGTTCGCGCGACGCTAGCACAGATACGCAGTATTTT	CASSRDASTDTQYF
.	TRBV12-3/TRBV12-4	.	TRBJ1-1	TGTGCCAGCAGTTTCGGCTTGGGGAACACTGAAGCTTTCTTT	CASSFGLGNTEAFF
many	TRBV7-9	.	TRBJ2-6	TGTGCCAGCAGCTCGCAGAGCTCTGGGGCCAACGTCCTGACTTTC	CASSSQSSGANVLTF
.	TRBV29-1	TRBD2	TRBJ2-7	TGCAGCGTTGACGGGCGGACTAGCGGGAGTAAATACGAGCAGTACTTC	CSVDGRTSGSKYEQYF
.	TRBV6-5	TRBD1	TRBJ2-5	TGTGCCAGCAGACGCACAGGGGGCGGTCCCCAAGAGACCCAGTACTTC	CASRRTGGGPQETQYF
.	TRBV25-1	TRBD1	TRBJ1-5	TGTGCTAGCCGTAAGACAGGGGCTAACCAGCCCCAGCATTTT	CASRKTGANQPQHF
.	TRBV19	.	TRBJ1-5	TGTGCCAGTAGTACCCGACACAATAGCAATCAGCCCCAGCATTTT	CASSTRHNSNQPQHF
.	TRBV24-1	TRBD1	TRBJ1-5	TGTGCCAGCAGTGAACTCTATGGGACAGGGGATCAGCCCCAGCATTTT	CASSELYGTGDQPQHF
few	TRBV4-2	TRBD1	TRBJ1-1	TGTGCCAGCAGCCAAGTTGCAGGGGGCATGGGCACTGAAGCTTTCTTT	CASSQVAGGMGTEAFF
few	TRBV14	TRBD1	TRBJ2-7	TGTGCCCGGACAGGGCTAGCCAGAGAAGAGCAGTACTTC	CARTGLAREEQYF
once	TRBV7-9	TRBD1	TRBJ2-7	TGTGCCAGCAGCTTACCGGGACAGGGGATCTACGAGCAGTACTTC	CASSLPGQGIYEQYF
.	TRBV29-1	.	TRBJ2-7	TGCAGCGTCCAGGACACCAGGACCTACGAGCAGTACTTC	CSVQDTRTYEQYF
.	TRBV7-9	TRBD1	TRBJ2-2	TGTGCCAGCAGTGCCACAGGACAGGGGACCACCGGGGAGCTGTTTTTT	CASSATGQGTTGELFF